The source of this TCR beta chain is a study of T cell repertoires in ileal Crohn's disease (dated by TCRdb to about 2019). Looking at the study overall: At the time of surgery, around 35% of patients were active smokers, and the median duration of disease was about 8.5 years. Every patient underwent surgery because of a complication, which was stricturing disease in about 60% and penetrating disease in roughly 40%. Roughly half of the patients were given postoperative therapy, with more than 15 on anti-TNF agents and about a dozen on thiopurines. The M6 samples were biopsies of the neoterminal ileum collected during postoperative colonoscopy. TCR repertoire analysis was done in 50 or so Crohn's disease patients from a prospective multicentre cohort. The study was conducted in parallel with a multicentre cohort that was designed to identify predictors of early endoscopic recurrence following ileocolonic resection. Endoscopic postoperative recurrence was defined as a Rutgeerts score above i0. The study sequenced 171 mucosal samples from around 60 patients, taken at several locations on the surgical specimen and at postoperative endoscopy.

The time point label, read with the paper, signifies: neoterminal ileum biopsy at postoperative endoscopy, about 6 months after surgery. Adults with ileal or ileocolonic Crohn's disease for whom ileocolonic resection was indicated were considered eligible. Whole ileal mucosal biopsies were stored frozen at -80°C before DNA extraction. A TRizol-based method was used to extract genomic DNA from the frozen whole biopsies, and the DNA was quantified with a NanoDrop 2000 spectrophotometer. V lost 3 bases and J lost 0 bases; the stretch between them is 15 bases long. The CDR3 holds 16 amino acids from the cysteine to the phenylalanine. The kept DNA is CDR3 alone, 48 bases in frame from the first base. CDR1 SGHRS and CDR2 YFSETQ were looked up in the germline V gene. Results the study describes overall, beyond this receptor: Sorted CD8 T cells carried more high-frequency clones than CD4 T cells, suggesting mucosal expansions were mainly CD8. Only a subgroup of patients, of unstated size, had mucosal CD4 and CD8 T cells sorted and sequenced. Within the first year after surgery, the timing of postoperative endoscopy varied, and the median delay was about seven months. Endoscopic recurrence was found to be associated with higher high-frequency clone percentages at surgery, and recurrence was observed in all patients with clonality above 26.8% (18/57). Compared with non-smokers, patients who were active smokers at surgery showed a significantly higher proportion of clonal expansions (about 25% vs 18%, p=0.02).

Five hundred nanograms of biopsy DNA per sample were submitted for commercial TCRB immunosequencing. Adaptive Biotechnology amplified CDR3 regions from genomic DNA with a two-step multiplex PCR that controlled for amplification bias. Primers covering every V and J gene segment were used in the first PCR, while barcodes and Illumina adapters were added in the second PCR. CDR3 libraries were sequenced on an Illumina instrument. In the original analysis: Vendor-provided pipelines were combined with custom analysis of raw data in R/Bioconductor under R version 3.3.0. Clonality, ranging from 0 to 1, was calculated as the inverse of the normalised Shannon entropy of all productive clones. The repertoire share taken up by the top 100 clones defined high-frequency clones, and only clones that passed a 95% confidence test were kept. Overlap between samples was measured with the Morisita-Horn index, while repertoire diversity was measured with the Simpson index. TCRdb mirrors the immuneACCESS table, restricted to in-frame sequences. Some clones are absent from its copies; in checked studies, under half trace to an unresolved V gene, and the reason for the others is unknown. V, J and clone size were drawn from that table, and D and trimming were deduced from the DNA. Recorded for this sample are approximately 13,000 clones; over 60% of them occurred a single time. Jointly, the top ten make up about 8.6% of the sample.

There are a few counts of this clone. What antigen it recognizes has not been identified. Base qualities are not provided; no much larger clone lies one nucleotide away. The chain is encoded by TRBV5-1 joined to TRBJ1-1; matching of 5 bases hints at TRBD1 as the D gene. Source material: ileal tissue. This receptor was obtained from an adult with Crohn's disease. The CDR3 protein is CASSWVQAAMNTEAFF. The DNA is TGCGCCAGCAGCTGGGTACAGGCGGCGATGAACACTGAAGCTTTCTTT.